The rows below give T cell receptor beta chains drawn from one sample of a study of T cell repertoires in cytomegalovirus infection. TCRdb re-derived calls from the reads in MiXCR, one entry per CDR3 protein. This table holds around 500,000 distinct CDR3 sequences, 40% to 50% found once. Their recognized antigens are unknown. The specimen was cultured PBMCs, collected from culture after CMV antigen stimulation. The receptors come from a human donor in good health (CMV status not recorded). Some clones in this sample may be carry-over from other donors' samples. CDR3s include the opening cysteine and the closing phenylalanine or tryptophan. The D gene is left open where the match is weak. The size field is filled for only some rows; it gives once, few, many or a size class.

TRBJ2-1 TRBV11-2 . . TGTGCCAGCAGCCTCGAGACGGAGTACAATGAGCAGTTCTTC CASSLETEYNEQFF
TRBJ1-5 TRBV7-2 . TRBD1 TGTGCCAGCGGGACAGGGTTGTCTTATGGCAATCAGCCCCAGCATTTT CASGTGLSYGNQPQHF
TRBJ2-3 TRBV20-1 . . TGCAGTGCTAGGTACACAGATACGCAGTATTTT CSARYTDTQYF
TRBJ2-7 TRBV7-2 many . TGTGCCAGCAGCTTAGTAACGGGATCACCCTACGAGCAGTACTTC CASSLVTGSPYEQYF
TRBJ1-1 TRBV6-5 . TRBD1 TGTGCCACCCGGGACAGGGTCAACACTGAAGCTTTCTTT CATRDRVNTEAFF
TRBJ2-3 TRBV12-5 few TRBD2 TGTGCTAGTGGTCAAAGACTAGCCGGCACAGATACGCAGTATTTT CASGQRLAGTDTQYF
TRBJ2-7 TRBV11-2 few . TGTGCCAGCAGCTTAGAGACTAGAGTGGCGCAGTACTTC CASSLETRVAQYF
TRBJ2-1 TRBV7-9 . . TGTGCCAGCAGTTCCTCAGCCACATACAATGAGCAGTTCTTC CASSSSATYNEQFF
TRBJ2-2 TRBV11-2 . TRBD2 TGTGCCAGCAGCTTCGGGGGGAGGCGGAGCACCGGGGAGCTGTTTTTT CASSFGGRRSTGELFF
TRBJ2-7 TRBV7-6 few TRBD2 TGTGCCAGCAGCTTAAGCGGGAGCGCCTACGAGCAGTACTTC CASSLSGSAYEQYF
TRBJ2-7 TRBV19 . . TGTGCCAGTGGCTTCGGGCACGGGTACGAGCAGTACTTC CASGFGHGYEQYF
TRBJ2-3 TRBV11-2 . . TGTGCCAGCAGCTTTCGGGGGGCCAACACAGATACGCAGTATTTT CASSFRGANTDTQYF
TRBJ2-5 TRBV7-2 many . TGTGCCAGCAGCTTAGGGGGGAGGCTACAAGAGACCCAGTACTTC CASSLGGRLQETQYF
TRBJ2-5 TRBV4-1 . . TGCGCCAGCAGCCAGGGGGGAGCGGAGGGACAAGAGACCCAGTACTTC CASSQGGAEGQETQYF
TRBJ2-7 TRBV7-6 . TRBD2 TGTGCCAGCAGCTTGGGGACTAGCGGGAGTTCCTACGAGCAGTACTTC CASSLGTSGSSYEQYF
TRBJ2-3 TRBV24-1 few TRBD1 TGTGCCACCAGTGATGGCACAGGGGTTGGCACAGATACGCAGTATTTT CATSDGTGVGTDTQYF
TRBJ1-4 TRBV20-1 . . TGCAGTGCTAATAACTACTCCCCAGGGGAGAATGAAAAACTGTTTTTT CSANNYSPGENEKLFF
TRBJ2-1 TRBV11-2 . TRBD2 TGTGCCAGCAGCCCCCGGAGCGGGGGGGCGAATGAGCAGTTCTTC CASSPRSGGANEQFF
TRBJ1-3 TRBV2 few TRBD1 TGTGCCAGCAGAGGGGGACAGGCGAATGGAAACACCATATATTTT CASRGGQANGNTIYF
TRBJ2-1 TRBV7-6 . TRBD1 TGTGCCAGCAGCTTAGAGAGGGGGCCGGGTGAGCAGTTCTTC CASSLERGPGEQFF
TRBJ2-5 TRBV7-2 few . TGTGCCAGCAGCTTTCAGGGCGCCGAAGAGACCCAGTACTTC CASSFQGAEETQYF
TRBJ1-1 TRBV20-1 . . TGCAGTGCTCTCAGCGCCAGCATCCGCCCGAACATGAACACTGAAGCTTTCTTT CSALSASIRPNMNTEAFF
TRBJ2-5 TRBV6-1 . . TGTGCCAGCAGTGTTTGGGGCGGGTCTGCTGAGACCCAGTACTTC CASSVWGGSAETQYF
TRBJ2-1 TRBV5-1 . TRBD2 TGCGCCAGCAGCGCGGGAGCAGGGTACTACAATGAGCAGTTCTTC CASSAGAGYYNEQFF
TRBJ2-6 TRBV23-1 . . TGCGCCAGCAGTCGGCGGGGTAGTTCGGGAACGGGGGCCAACGTCCTGACTTTC CASSRRGSSGTGANVLTF
TRBJ2-3 TRBV11-2 . . TGTGCCAGCAGCTCAACTAGCTTATTGGCAGATACGCAGTATTTT CASSSTSLLADTQYF
TRBJ2-5 TRBV7-9 . . TGTGCCAGCAGCTATGGGGGACCCGGCGAGGAGACCCAGTACTTC CASSYGGPGEETQYF
TRBJ2-1 TRBV2 . . TGTGCCAGCAGTGTTTACAATGAGCAGTTCTTC CASSVYNEQFF
TRBJ2-1 TRBV20-1 . . TGCAGTGCTACCGGACAACTACTATACAATGAGCAGTTCTTC CSATGQLLYNEQFF
TRBJ2-7 TRBV27 . . TGTGCCAGCAGTTTTGGGGGAGGGGGCTCCTACGAGCAGTACTTC CASSFGGGGSYEQYF
TRBJ1-2 TRBV2 few . TGTGCCAGCAGCCCCCGCTTATGGAGGGAAGACGGCTACACCTTC CASSPRLWREDGYTF
TRBJ2-7 TRBV7-4 . . TGTGCCAGCAGCTTTGGGGGTTCAGCCGAGCAGTACTTC CASSFGGSAEQYF
TRBJ2-1 TRBV2 few . TGTGCCAGTGCTAGCGAACTAGACAATGAGCAGTTCTTC CASASELDNEQFF
TRBJ2-7 TRBV6-1 . . TGTGCCAGCAGGTTGGAGGGTTTTAGCGAGCAGTACTTC CASRLEGFSEQYF
TRBJ2-7 TRBV7-6 few TRBD1 TGTGCCAGCAGCTTAGCGACAGGGTCCGAGCAGTACTTC CASSLATGSEQYF
TRBJ2-3 TRBV20-1 . . TGCAGTGCTGGCCGGGCGGGCCCCTACGAAAATACGCAGTATTTT CSAGRAGPYENTQYF
TRBJ1-4 TRBV6-1 . . TGTGCCACCCGGAGGTATACGGAGCTTAATGAAAAACTGTTTTTT CATRRYTELNEKLFF
TRBJ2-7 TRBV7-8 few . TGTGCCAGCAGCCCGCGACGGGACCGCGCTTACTACGAGCAGTACTTC CASSPRRDRAYYEQYF
TRBJ1-4 TRBV7-9 . TRBD1 TGTGCCAGCAGCAAAGACAGGGGAGCCGAAAAACTGTTTTTT CASSKDRGAEKLFF
TRBJ1-5 TRBV7-2 many . TGTGCCAGCAGCTCAGGATCTGGGGAGGCTCAGCCCCAGCATTTT CASSSGSGEAQPQHF
TRBJ2-3 TRBV7-9 few . TGTGCCAGTATGGTGGGCCGTTACACAGATACGCAGTATTTT CASMVGRYTDTQYF
TRBJ2-5 TRBV7-6 . . TGTGCCAGCAGCTTCGGCTCAGAGACCCAGTACTTC CASSFGSETQYF
TRBJ1-1 TRBV28 few TRBD1 TGTGCCAGCAGTTCGCCGGACAGGGGCCCTAAAACTGTTTTCGGAGCTTTCTTT CASSSPDRGPKTVFGAFF
TRBJ2-6 TRBV12-3/TRBV12-4 . . TGTGCCAGCAGCCCCCTCAGTAGTATTTTTGGGGCCAACGTCCTGACTTTC CASSPLSSIFGANVLTF
TRBJ2-1 TRBV19 few . TGTGCCAGTAGTATAGATAGCTTTTGGGCTGGTGAGCAGTTCTTC CASSIDSFWAGEQFF
TRBJ1-1 TRBV15 few . TGTGCCACCAGCATTACAGGGTATTTGGGGGCTTTCTTT CATSITGYLGAFF
TRBJ1-1 TRBV6-1 . . TGTGCCAGCAGTGAGGTGCGACAGAAAGCTTTCTTT CASSEVRQKAFF
TRBJ2-7 TRBV11-2 few . TGTGCCAGCGGCGGGCAAGTGACTATGTCCTACGAGCAGTACTTC CASGGQVTMSYEQYF
TRBJ1-2 TRBV7-2 . . TGTGCCAGCAGCCTTGGAGAAGGGTACGGCTACACCTTC CASSLGEGYGYTF
TRBJ2-7 TRBV6-1 . . TGTGCCAGCAGACAGGACAGTCGCGAGCAGTACTTC CASRQDSREQYF
TRBJ2-2 TRBV28 . TRBD1 TGTGCCAGCAGCAGGGACAGGCCCGTCACGAACACCGGGGAGCTGTTTTTT CASSRDRPVTNTGELFF
TRBJ2-7 TRBV7-2 many . TGTGCCAGCAGCACCGGTTCCTACGAGCAGTACTTC CASSTGSYEQYF
TRBJ2-4 TRBV7-9 few . TGTGCCAGCAGCTTGCCAGGTGGAAACATTCAGTACTTC CASSLPGGNIQYF
TRBJ2-1 TRBV7-8 few TRBD2 TGTGCCAGCGTTCCAACTAGCGGGAGGCGAAATGAGCAGTTCTTC CASVPTSGRRNEQFF